This T cell receptor beta chain was recorded in a study of OX40 agonist ivuxolimab in advanced cancers. Trimming left V 4 bases short and J 6 bases short, with 32 bases between. CDR3 size: 19 residues. The germline V gene has CDR1 SGHKS and CDR2 YYEKEE (reference sequence). Patients were excluded for autoimmune disease history or systemic immunosuppression. Sequenced by immunoSEQ multiplex PCR; TCRdb stores in-frame clones only, minus some. This sample has approximately 11,000 clones, with about two thirds found just once. Sequenced material: CD4+ or CD8+ T cells sorted from blood, taken in a trial of the OX40 agonist ivuxolimab. The receptor was isolated from an adult with an advanced solid tumor such as melanoma, head and neck, liver or kidney cancer. The chain carries TRBV5-5 and TRBJ2-7; D possibly uses TRBD1 or TRBD2 (5 bases each). The CDR3 spells CASSQAGSGTASVRFEQYF. The DNA of the CDR3 is TGTGCCAGCAGCCAAGCTGGGTCCGGGACCGCATCCGTCAGGTTCGAGCAGTACTTC.